The clone carrying this T cell receptor (beta chain) was recorded a few times. Libraries of TCR beta came from quantitative 5'-RACE with molecular barcodes. TCRdb re-called the 5' RACE reads through MiXCR, storing one row per CDR3 protein. The data show 7,500 to 10,000 distinct CDR3 sequences, roughly 6% seen once. With 2 bases clipped from V and 2 bases from J, the junction kept 8 bases outside the gene matches. The germline CDR1 and CDR2 sequences are SGDLS and YYNGEE. The CDR3 covers 16 residues. The record originates from a study of CD8 T cells in ankylosing spondylitis. The TCR was taken from a female donor with ankylosing spondylitis or in good health (not recorded which). The chain carries TRBV9 and TRBJ2-3, with 7 bases that match TRBD1. The material sequenced was blood, either unsorted or a sorted T cell fraction (not recorded which). The CDR3 nucleotides are TGTGCCAGCAGCGTCGAGGGGGCAGGGTTCACAGATACGCAGTATTTT. This gives the protein CASSVEGAGFTDTQYF.